This TCR beta chain was observed in a study of cytomegalovirus exposure and HLA in healthy donors. General study results and limits: It was taken for granted in presence/absence analyses that sequencing depth across donors was roughly uniform.

Donors sampled were nominally healthy, though unrecorded immune exposures were likely. As for this clone: The antigen remains undetermined.

The PCR ran on 60 Vbeta and 13 Jbeta primers. Generated by immunoSEQ multiplex PCR, the TCRdb table keeps only in-frame clones and is missing some. The table records 100,000 to 140,000 clones, around 85% of them present only once. The germline V gene has CDR1 SGHVS and CDR2 FQNEAQ. The CDR3 consists of 16 residues. Trimming shortened V by 0 bases and J by 4 bases, and 15 bases separated the two germline ends. The sequence derives from a man aged 25-40 years in good health and CMV-seronegative. Material for sequencing was PBMCs. V gene TRBV7-8 combines with J gene TRBJ1-2, with no clear D. CDR3 protein: CASSLAKWRLPYGYTF. The CDR3, as DNA: TGTGCCAGCAGCTTAGCTAAGTGGCGGCTCCCCTATGGCTACACCTTC.